This T cell receptor (beta chain) was profiled in a study of tumor-infiltrating lymphocytes in primary liver carcinoma. Findings and limits, study-wide: Between tumor regions, pairs overlapped more than tumor-adjacent and tumor-blood pairs did.

Production of TCR beta cDNA used around 500 ng total RNA together with a constant-region primer. Generation of the TCR beta libraries relied on three nested multiplex PCR rounds using slightly modified ARM-PCR. The first two PCR rounds, roughly 11 cycles each, used TRBV1-TRBV30 forward primers and a C-beta reverse primer. TCRdb re-called the multiplex PCR reads through MiXCR, storing one row per CDR3 protein. The profile shows 250,000 to 400,000 distinct CDR3 sequences, roughly two thirds of them singletons. The CDR3 extends over 13 amino acids. Losses at the gene ends were 6 bases for V and 9 bases for J; bases not matched to a gene: 10. Per the germline V gene, CDR1 is SQVTM and CDR2 is ANQGSEA. In regard to this clonotype: What it recognizes is unknown.

Germline DNA was also extracted, while the blood RNA originated from unsorted whole blood. V gene TRBV29-1 combines with J gene TRBJ1-2, with 10 bases that match TRBD1. Source material: peripheral blood. This receptor was obtained from a man aged 35 to 55 with primary liver carcinoma and hepatitis B virus infection. Here the CDR3 reads CSVTGGKDNSYTF. The CDR3 nucleotides are TGCAGCGTGACAGGGGGCAAGGACAATAGCTACACCTTC.